This T cell receptor beta chain was recorded in a study of T cells in Graves' hyperthyroidism and ophthalmopathy. Isolation of PBMCs was performed on around 9.4 ml fresh peripheral blood. The CDR3 regions of TCR beta were amplified from RNA transcripts. TCR CDR3 underwent first-round RT-PCR with the HTBI primer set. One entry per CDR3 protein results from TCRdb running MiXCR on the multiplex PCR reads. The sample yields 600,000 to 900,000 distinct CDR3 sequences, 16% seen once. This clonotype was picked up many times. J lost 3 bases, V lost 0 bases, and 12 bases had no gene match. Looked up from germline, CDR1 is DFQATT and CDR2 is SNEGSKA (reference sequence). This CDR3 is built from 18 residues.

The chain combines TRBV20-1 with TRBJ2-7, with TRBD2 matching 12 bases. The sequenced sample consisted of blood. This receptor was taken from a man between 18 and 29 years old with Graves' hyperthyroidism. CDR3 protein: CSARDVLAGGSNYYEQYF. The CDR3 DNA is TGCAGTGCTAGAGATGTCCTAGCGGGAGGGAGCAACTACTACGAGCAGTACTTC.